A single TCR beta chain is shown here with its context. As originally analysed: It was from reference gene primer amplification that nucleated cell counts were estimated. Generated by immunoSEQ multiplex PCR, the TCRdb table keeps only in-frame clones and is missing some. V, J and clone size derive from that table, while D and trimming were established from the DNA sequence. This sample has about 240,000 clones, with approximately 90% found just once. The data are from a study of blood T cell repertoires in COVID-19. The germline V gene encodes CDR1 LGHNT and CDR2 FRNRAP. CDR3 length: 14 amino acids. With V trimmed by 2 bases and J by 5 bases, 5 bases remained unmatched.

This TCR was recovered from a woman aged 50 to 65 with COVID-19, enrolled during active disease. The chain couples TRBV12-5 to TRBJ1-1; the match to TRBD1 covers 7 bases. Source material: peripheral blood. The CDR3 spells CASGLSTGVTEAFF. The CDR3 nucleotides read TGTGCTAGTGGTTTGTCCACAGGGGTGACTGAAGCTTTCTTT.